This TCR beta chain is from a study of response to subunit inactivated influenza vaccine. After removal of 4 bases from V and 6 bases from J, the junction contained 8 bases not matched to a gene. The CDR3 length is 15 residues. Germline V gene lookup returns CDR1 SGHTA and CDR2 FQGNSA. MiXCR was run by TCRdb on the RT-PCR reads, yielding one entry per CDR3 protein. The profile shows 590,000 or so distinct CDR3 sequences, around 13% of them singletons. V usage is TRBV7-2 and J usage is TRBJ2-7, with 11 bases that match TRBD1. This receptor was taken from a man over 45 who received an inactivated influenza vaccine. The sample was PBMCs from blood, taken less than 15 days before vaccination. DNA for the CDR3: TGTGCCAGCAGCTCCCCGCGGACAGGGGGCTTCGAGCAGTACTTC. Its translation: CASSSPRTGGFEQYF.